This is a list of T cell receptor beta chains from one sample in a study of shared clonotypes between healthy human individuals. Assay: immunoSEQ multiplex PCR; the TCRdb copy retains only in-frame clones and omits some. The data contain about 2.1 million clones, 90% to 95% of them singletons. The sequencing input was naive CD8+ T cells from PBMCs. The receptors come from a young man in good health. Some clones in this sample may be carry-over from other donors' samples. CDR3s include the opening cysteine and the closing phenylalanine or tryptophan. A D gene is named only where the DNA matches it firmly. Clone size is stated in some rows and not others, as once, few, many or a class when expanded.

CDR3 DNA: TGCGCCAGCAGCCCAAGACTAGCGGGAGGGGTAGAGACCCAGTACTTC
CDR3 protein: CASSPRLAGGVETQYF
V gene: TRBV5-1
clone size: NA
D gene: TRBD2
J gene: TRBJ2-5

CDR3 DNA: TGTGCCAGCAGCCAAGTCCTAGGACCCTACGAGCAGTACTTC
CDR3 protein: CASSQVLGPYEQYF
V gene: TRBV14
clone size: NA
D gene: NA
J gene: TRBJ2-7

CDR3 DNA: TGCGCCAGCAGCTTGAAGCTTCGCCGGGACGGCCAAGAGACCCAGTACTTC
CDR3 protein: CASSLKLRRDGQETQYF
V gene: TRBV5-1
clone size: NA
D gene: NA
J gene: TRBJ2-5

CDR3 DNA: TGTGCCAGCAGTGCAAAATGGGACTATTCCTACGAGCAGTACTTC
CDR3 protein: CASSAKWDYSYEQYF
V gene: TRBV28
clone size: once
D gene: TRBD2
J gene: TRBJ2-7

CDR3 DNA: TGTGCCAGCAGCCCCCCCCGGAGCGTCCCGGGTGCGAATGAGCAGTTCTTC
CDR3 protein: CASSPPRSVPGANEQFF
V gene: TRBV7-9
clone size: NA
D gene: NA
J gene: TRBJ2-1

CDR3 DNA: TGTGCCAGCAGGCGAGACAGGGGAGTGATTGCGGAAGCTTTCTTT
CDR3 protein: CASRRDRGVIAEAFF
V gene: TRBV28
clone size: NA
D gene: TRBD1
J gene: TRBJ1-1

CDR3 DNA: TGTGCCAGCGCGCGTGGGGCCCCGGGCGGGGAGCTGTTTTTT
CDR3 protein: CASARGAPGGELFF
V gene: TRBV6-6
clone size: NA
D gene: NA
J gene: TRBJ2-2

CDR3 DNA: TGTGCCAGCAGCGCACAGGCCGGGACAGGGATCGAATTAGCTAATGAAAAACTGTTTTTT
CDR3 protein: CASSAQAGTGIELANEKLFF
V gene: TRBV9
clone size: NA
D gene: TRBD1
J gene: TRBJ1-4

CDR3 DNA: TGTGCCAGCAGCCCAGACAGGGTTTACGAGCAGTACTTC
CDR3 protein: CASSPDRVYEQYF
V gene: TRBV13
clone size: NA
D gene: TRBD1
J gene: TRBJ2-7

CDR3 DNA: TGTGCCAGCAGCTTCTCGGGAGGTACTGAAGCTTTCTTT
CDR3 protein: CASSFSGGTEAFF
V gene: TRBV5-4
clone size: once
D gene: NA
J gene: TRBJ1-1

CDR3 DNA: TGCGCCAGCAGCTTGACCAGGGTCAGCTCCTACGAGCAGTACTTC
CDR3 protein: CASSLTRVSSYEQYF
V gene: TRBV5-1
clone size: NA
D gene: NA
J gene: TRBJ2-7

CDR3 DNA: TGTGCCAGCAGCGTAGAAAGCGGGAGGGCAGTCAACGAGCAGTACTTC
CDR3 protein: CASSVESGRAVNEQYF
V gene: TRBV9
clone size: NA
D gene: TRBD2
J gene: TRBJ2-7

CDR3 DNA: TGTGCCAGCAGCCTTTGGGGCTACCAAGAGACCCAGTACTTC
CDR3 protein: CASSLWGYQETQYF
V gene: TRBV27
clone size: NA
D gene: NA
J gene: TRBJ2-5

CDR3 DNA: TGTGCCAGCAGTTACTCGTCAGGGGACTATGGCTACACCTTC
CDR3 protein: CASSYSSGDYGYTF
V gene: TRBV6-6
clone size: NA
D gene: NA
J gene: TRBJ1-2

CDR3 DNA: TGTGCCAGCAGTTTATGGCTGGGACAGGTGAACACTGAAGCTTTCTTT
CDR3 protein: CASSLWLGQVNTEAFF
V gene: TRBV28
clone size: NA
D gene: TRBD1
J gene: TRBJ1-1

CDR3 DNA: TGTGCCAGCAGTCTCCTGGAGGGCTACGAGCAGTACTTC
CDR3 protein: CASSLLEGYEQYF
V gene: TRBV27
clone size: NA
D gene: NA
J gene: TRBJ2-7

CDR3 DNA: TGTGCCAGTAGTCCCTGGGAGGACTATGGCTACACCTTC
CDR3 protein: CASSPWEDYGYTF
V gene: TRBV19
clone size: NA
D gene: NA
J gene: TRBJ1-2

CDR3 DNA: TGTGCCAGCAGCCAAAAGCGGGAGCCCTACAATGAGCAGTTCTTC
CDR3 protein: CASSQKREPYNEQFF
V gene: TRBV4-2
clone size: once
D gene: TRBD2
J gene: TRBJ2-1

CDR3 DNA: TGCGCCAGCAGCGTACAGCACTCCTACGAGCAGTACTTC
CDR3 protein: CASSVQHSYEQYF
V gene: TRBV5-1
clone size: NA
D gene: NA
J gene: TRBJ2-7

CDR3 DNA: TGTGCCAGTAGTTCCCGGACAGCTGAGCAGTTCTTC
CDR3 protein: CASSSRTAEQFF
V gene: TRBV19
clone size: NA
D gene: NA
J gene: TRBJ2-1

CDR3 DNA: TGCAGCGCCCAGGACTATGGCTACACCTTC
CDR3 protein: CSAQDYGYTF
V gene: TRBV20-1
clone size: NA
D gene: NA
J gene: TRBJ1-2

CDR3 DNA: TGCGCCAGCAGTGAGTCGGCTAGCGGGCCCACCGGGGAGCTGTTTTTT
CDR3 protein: CASSESASGPTGELFF
V gene: TRBV10-2
clone size: NA
D gene: TRBD2
J gene: TRBJ2-2

CDR3 DNA: TGTGCCAGCAGTTCTCCGGGACTACTGCTCGGAGATACGCAGTATTTT
CDR3 protein: CASSSPGLLLGDTQYF
V gene: TRBV27
clone size: NA
D gene: TRBD2
J gene: TRBJ2-3

CDR3 DNA: TGTGCCAGCAGTTTGGGCGGTTCCTACGAGCAGTACTTC
CDR3 protein: CASSLGGSYEQYF
V gene: TRBV27
clone size: NA
D gene: NA
J gene: TRBJ2-7

CDR3 DNA: TGTGCCAGTAGGGCAGGGGGAGAGCAGTACTTC
CDR3 protein: CASRAGGEQYF
V gene: TRBV19
clone size: NA
D gene: TRBD1
J gene: TRBJ2-7

CDR3 DNA: TGTGCCAGCAGCGTAGCTGGGGCAGGAGATGAGCAGTTCTTC
CDR3 protein: CASSVAGAGDEQFF
V gene: TRBV9
clone size: NA
D gene: NA
J gene: TRBJ2-1

CDR3 DNA: TGCAGCGTAGAACTAGCGGGTAGCTACGAGCAGTACTTC
CDR3 protein: CSVELAGSYEQYF
V gene: TRBV29-1
clone size: NA
D gene: TRBD2
J gene: TRBJ2-7

CDR3 DNA: TGTGCCAGCAGCTTAAATCAGGGAGGTACCTATAATTCACCCCTCCACTTT
CDR3 protein: CASSLNQGGTYNSPLHF
V gene: TRBV7-9
clone size: NA
D gene: NA
J gene: TRBJ1-6

CDR3 DNA: TGTGCCAGCAGCCGGGAGGGCGGGAAATTTTCCTACAATGAGCAGTTCTTC
CDR3 protein: CASSREGGKFSYNEQFF
V gene: TRBV9
clone size: NA
D gene: TRBD2
J gene: TRBJ2-1

CDR3 DNA: TGTGCCAGTAGTATATTACAGGACGGATCCTATGGCTACACCTTC
CDR3 protein: CASSILQDGSYGYTF
V gene: TRBV19
clone size: NA
D gene: NA
J gene: TRBJ1-2

CDR3 DNA: TGTGCCAGCAGTCCTCGGGACTTCAGGAATGAGCAGTTCTTC
CDR3 protein: CASSPRDFRNEQFF
V gene: TRBV28
clone size: NA
D gene: NA
J gene: TRBJ2-1

CDR3 DNA: TGTGCCAGCAGCTTAAATGCCGGCGGGGCGGAAGGGACAGATACGCAGTATTTT
CDR3 protein: CASSLNAGGAEGTDTQYF
V gene: TRBV7-6
clone size: NA
D gene: NA
J gene: TRBJ2-3

CDR3 DNA: TGTGCCTCTTCCGGGACTAGCGCGTTCGCGAACACCGGGGAGCTGTTTTTT
CDR3 protein: CASSGTSAFANTGELFF
V gene: TRBV30
clone size: NA
D gene: TRBD2
J gene: TRBJ2-2

CDR3 DNA: TGTGCCAGCAGTGACTCCGGGGAGCTGTTTTTT
CDR3 protein: CASSDSGELFF
V gene: TRBV25-1
clone size: NA
D gene: NA
J gene: TRBJ2-2

CDR3 DNA: TGTGCCAGCAGCTCCCTGGCGGGGACACAAGAGACCCAGTACTTC
CDR3 protein: CASSSLAGTQETQYF
V gene: TRBV5-4
clone size: NA
D gene: NA
J gene: TRBJ2-5

CDR3 DNA: TGTGCCAGTCGACAGTCCAGCTCTGGGGCCAACGTCCTGACTTTC
CDR3 protein: CASRQSSSGANVLTF
V gene: TRBV19
clone size: NA
D gene: NA
J gene: TRBJ2-6

CDR3 DNA: TGTGCCAGCAGCCTTGGGTCGGGCACTGAAGCTTTCTTT
CDR3 protein: CASSLGSGTEAFF
V gene: TRBV5-6
clone size: once
D gene: NA
J gene: TRBJ1-1

CDR3 DNA: TGCAGCGTTGAGTCCGGGCCCCTCTCCTACGAGCAGTACTTC
CDR3 protein: CSVESGPLSYEQYF
V gene: TRBV29-1
clone size: NA
D gene: NA
J gene: TRBJ2-7

CDR3 DNA: TGCGCCAGCAGCCAAGACATAGGGTTAGGGGAAAAACTGTTTTTT
CDR3 protein: CASSQDIGLGEKLFF
V gene: TRBV4-1
clone size: NA
D gene: NA
J gene: TRBJ1-4

CDR3 DNA: TGTGCCAGCAGCTTAGCGGTCGGACTCACGTACTTC
CDR3 protein: CASSLAVGLTYF
V gene: TRBV7-9
clone size: NA
D gene: NA
J gene: TRBJ2-5

CDR3 DNA: TGTGCCAGCAGCTTAGCGGCGTTTTCGGGACAGAACACCGGGGAGCTGTTTTTT
CDR3 protein: CASSLAAFSGQNTGELFF
V gene: TRBV7-9
clone size: once
D gene: NA
J gene: TRBJ2-2

CDR3 DNA: TGTGCCATCAGTGCGGGCAGGCTGGGCGAGCAGTACTTC
CDR3 protein: CAISAGRLGEQYF
V gene: TRBV10-3
clone size: NA
D gene: NA
J gene: TRBJ2-7

CDR3 DNA: TGTGCCAGCAGTTACTTGGCGGAGAGGGCAGATACGCAGTATTTT
CDR3 protein: CASSYLAERADTQYF
V gene: TRBV6-5
clone size: NA
D gene: NA
J gene: TRBJ2-3

CDR3 DNA: TGTGCCATCAGTGATCTACCGGGACAGGGATGGGAGACCCAGTACTTC
CDR3 protein: CAISDLPGQGWETQYF
V gene: TRBV10-3
clone size: NA
D gene: TRBD1
J gene: TRBJ2-5

CDR3 DNA: TGTGCCAGCAGTCCCCCCCGACGGCCCCCGTGGTACGAGCAGTACTTC
CDR3 protein: CASSPPRRPPWYEQYF
V gene: TRBV27
clone size: NA
D gene: NA
J gene: TRBJ2-7

CDR3 DNA: TGTGCCAGCAGTTACTCAAAGGGGAACTACGAGCAGTACTTC
CDR3 protein: CASSYSKGNYEQYF
V gene: TRBV6-5
clone size: NA
D gene: NA
J gene: TRBJ2-7

CDR3 DNA: TGTGCCTGGAGTGTACTGGCGTTGGGTGAGCAGTACTTC
CDR3 protein: CAWSVLALGEQYF
V gene: TRBV30
clone size: once
D gene: NA
J gene: TRBJ2-7

CDR3 DNA: TGTGCCAGCAGCGTTAGACAGGGCAGTACTGAAGCTTTCTTT
CDR3 protein: CASSVRQGSTEAFF
V gene: TRBV9
clone size: NA
D gene: TRBD1
J gene: TRBJ1-1

CDR3 DNA: TGTGCCAGCAGTAGACAGGGCTGGAACACTGAAGCTTTCTTT
CDR3 protein: CASSRQGWNTEAFF
V gene: TRBV11-2
clone size: few
D gene: TRBD1
J gene: TRBJ1-1

CDR3 DNA: TGTGCCAGCAGCCCATACCGGGACTTGAGCCAAGAGACCCAGTACTTC
CDR3 protein: CASSPYRDLSQETQYF
V gene: TRBV7-9
clone size: NA
D gene: NA
J gene: TRBJ2-5

CDR3 DNA: TGCGCCAGCAGCCAACAGTGGAACTACGAGCAGTACTTC
CDR3 protein: CASSQQWNYEQYF
V gene: TRBV4-1
clone size: NA
D gene: NA
J gene: TRBJ2-7

CDR3 DNA: TGTGCCAGCAGGGGAAGTGACGGAGCCTACGAGCAGTACTTC
CDR3 protein: CASRGSDGAYEQYF
V gene: TRBV7-9
clone size: NA
D gene: NA
J gene: TRBJ2-7

CDR3 DNA: TGCGCCAGCAGCCACTTAGCGGGAGGCCCCTACGAGCAGTACTTC
CDR3 protein: CASSHLAGGPYEQYF
V gene: TRBV4-1
clone size: once
D gene: TRBD2
J gene: TRBJ2-7

CDR3 DNA: TGTGCCAGCAACTTTTTGACAGGAGACTACGAGCAGTACTTC
CDR3 protein: CASNFLTGDYEQYF
V gene: TRBV5-6
clone size: NA
D gene: NA
J gene: TRBJ2-7

CDR3 DNA: TGTGCCAGCAGTGGACCCCAGGGGGCTGGCTACGAGCAGTACTTC
CDR3 protein: CASSGPQGAGYEQYF
V gene: TRBV28
clone size: NA
D gene: TRBD1
J gene: TRBJ2-7

CDR3 DNA: TGTGCCAGCAGCTTTGTCCCGGGCGCCTACGAGCAGTACTTC
CDR3 protein: CASSFVPGAYEQYF
V gene: TRBV7-8
clone size: NA
D gene: NA
J gene: TRBJ2-7

CDR3 DNA: TGCAGCGTTGAACTCATCGGGTCAGGGAATGAAAAACTGTTTTTT
CDR3 protein: CSVELIGSGNEKLFF
V gene: TRBV29-1
clone size: NA
D gene: NA
J gene: TRBJ1-4

CDR3 DNA: TGTGCCAGCAGTGAATTGAGTCTAGCGGGAGGTGAGCAGTTCTTC
CDR3 protein: CASSELSLAGGEQFF
V gene: TRBV6-1
clone size: NA
D gene: TRBD2
J gene: TRBJ2-1

CDR3 DNA: TGTGCCAGCAGTTTACACCTAATAGCGGAGGCGAACAATGAGCAGTTCTTC
CDR3 protein: CASSLHLIAEANNEQFF
V gene: TRBV28
clone size: NA
D gene: NA
J gene: TRBJ2-1